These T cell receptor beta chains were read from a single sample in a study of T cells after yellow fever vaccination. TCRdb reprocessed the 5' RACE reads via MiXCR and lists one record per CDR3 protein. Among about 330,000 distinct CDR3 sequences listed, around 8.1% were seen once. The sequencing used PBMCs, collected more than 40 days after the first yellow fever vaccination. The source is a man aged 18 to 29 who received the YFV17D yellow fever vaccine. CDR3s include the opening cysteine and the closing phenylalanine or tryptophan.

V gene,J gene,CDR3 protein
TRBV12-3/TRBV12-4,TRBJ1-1,CASSLVAVFF
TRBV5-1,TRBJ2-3,CASSPGPGGDTQYF
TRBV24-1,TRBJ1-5,CATSDGSAGVNQPQHF
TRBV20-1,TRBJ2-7,CSARDISEQYF
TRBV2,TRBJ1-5,CASSEAGGAGQPQHF
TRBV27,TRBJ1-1,CASSPGQGRNTEAFF
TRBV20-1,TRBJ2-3,CSAREPNGLPDTQYF
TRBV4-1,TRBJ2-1,CASSQADRSYYNEQFF
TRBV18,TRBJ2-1,CASSPSSDEQFF
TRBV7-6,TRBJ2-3,CASSDRDATDTQYF
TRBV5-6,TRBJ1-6,CASSPLMVGGDSPLHF
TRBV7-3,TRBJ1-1,CASSLLFNTEAFF
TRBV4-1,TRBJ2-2,CASSQQSNTGELFF
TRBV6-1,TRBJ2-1,CASSEEGLLTHNEQFF
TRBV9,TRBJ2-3,CASSVTVLDGATDTQYF
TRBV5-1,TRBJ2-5,CASSLISGLETQYF
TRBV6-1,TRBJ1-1,CASSDDIWSTEAFF
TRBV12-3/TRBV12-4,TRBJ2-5,CASNLKWGQYF
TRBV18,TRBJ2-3,CASSALQTDTQYF
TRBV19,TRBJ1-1,CASKAGVTEAFF
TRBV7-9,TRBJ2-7,CATASSYEQYF
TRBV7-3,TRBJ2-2,CASSFATSGAGELFF
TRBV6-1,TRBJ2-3,CASLTAGVASTDTQYF
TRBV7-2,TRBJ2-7,CASSSAGYEQYF
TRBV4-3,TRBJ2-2,CASSQDGTGGNTGELFF
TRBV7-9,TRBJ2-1,CASSLAIEQFF
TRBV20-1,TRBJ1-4,CSARSPGANEKLFF
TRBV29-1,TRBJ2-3,CSVEVADTQYF
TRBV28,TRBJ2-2,CASSFPGQPSGELFF
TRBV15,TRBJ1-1,CATSPEAGYTEAFF
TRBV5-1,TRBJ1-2,CASKGPSNYGYTF
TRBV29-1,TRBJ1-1,CSACTRGTGGTEAFF
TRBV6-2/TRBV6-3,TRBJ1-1,CASTSGLGTEAFF
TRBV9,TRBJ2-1,CASSAERGVYNEQFF
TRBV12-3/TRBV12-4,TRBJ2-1,CASRPQGEPYYNEQFF